The rows below give T cell receptor beta chains drawn from one sample of a study of beta chain features in type 1 diabetes. TCRdb's copy holds only in-frame clones and misses some; the assay was immunoSEQ multiplex PCR. The sample includes 200,000 to 250,000 clones, roughly 11% of them seen just once. The sequenced material came from central memory CD4+ T cells from blood. These receptors were taken from a man between 18 and 29 years old in good health. CDR3s include the opening cysteine and the closing phenylalanine or tryptophan. A D gene is named only where the DNA matches it firmly.

D gene,V gene,CDR3 protein
TRBD1,TRBV27,CASSFGQGVDGYTF
TRBD1,TRBV5-4,CASSIPRQGRRTQETQYF
TRBD2,TRBV11-2,CASSLLLAGGNNEQFF
NA,TRBV2,CASSEGAATKQYF
NA,TRBV11-2,CASREAHEQFF
NA,TRBV29-1,CSAGPGDPYEQYF
NA,TRBV19,CASSLRTQSYNEQFF
NA,TRBV25-1,CASTSFGGSGANVLTF
TRBD1,TRBV5-4,CASSTGTVFPYEQYF
NA,TRBV29-1,CSVEDSGTEAFF
NA,TRBV5-1,CASSPGIREINTEAFF
TRBD2,TRBV5-1,CASRAGGHTGELFF
NA,TRBV18,CASSRDTGPRPGANVLTF
NA,TRBV7-2,CASSLRSSGTEAFF